The 5 T cell receptor beta chains listed next were all sequenced from one sample in a study of shared clonotypes between healthy human individuals. Naive CD8 cells lacked CD45RO and underwent positive selection for CCR7, leaving out terminally differentiated effector memory CD45RA+ cells. Here immunoSEQ multiplex PCR was the method, and the copy in TCRdb shows in-frame clones only, minus some. The data show about 2,100,000 clones, more than 85% seen once. Source material: naive CD8+ T cells from PBMCs. These receptors were obtained from a man between 18 and 35 years old in good health. Some clones in this sample may be carry-over from other donors' samples.

The chain employs TRBV27 and TRBJ2-1; TRBD1 agrees at 9 bases. The germline CDR1 and CDR2 sequences are MNHEY and SMNVEV (reference sequence). J lost 2 bases, V lost 7 bases, and 3 bases had no gene match. This CDR3 is built from 14 residues. The CDR3 protein is CASNDRGAYNEQFF. The CDR3 coding sequence is TGTGCCAGCAATGACAGGGGGGCCTACAATGAGCAGTTCTTC.

This clone is a singleton in its sample. DNA of the CDR3: TGCGCCAGCAGCCTCCACGGGGTGGGCTACGAGCAGTACTTC. Amino acids: CASSLHGVGYEQYF. The chain combines TRBV4-3 with TRBJ2-7; D possibly corresponds to TRBD2 (5 bases). The CDR3 is made up of 14 amino acids. V was pared by 4 bases and J by 3 bases, with 13 bases between. CDR1 is LGHNA and CDR2 is YSLEER in the germline V gene.

The rearrangement links TRBV19 to TRBJ2-6, with D maybe TRBD2 (6 bases). V was pared by 9 bases and J by 0 bases, with 12 bases between. Germline values: CDR1 LNHDA, CDR2 SQIVND (reference sequence). The CDR3 contains 15 residues. CDR3 region: CASTGSGSGANVLTF. The CDR3 DNA reads as TGTGCCAGCACCGGGAGTGGCTCTGGGGCCAACGTCCTGACTTTC.

This clone has only one observation. The chain recombines TRBV6-5 with TRBJ1-1, with D possibly TRBD1 on 5 matching bases. Trimming took off 6 bases at V and 4 bases at J, with 12 bases between the two ends. CDR1 MNHEY and CDR2 SVGAGI come from the germline V gene. The CDR3 sequence is 13 residues long. The CDR3: CASRRAGSTEAFF. Written as DNA, the CDR3 is TGTGCCAGCAGGCGCGCAGGGAGCACTGAAGCTTTCTTT.

Remarks on this clone: The same CDR3 is also encoded by other DNA sequences in this sample. J is TRBJ1-2 and V is TRBV19; D is perhaps TRBD1 (6 bases). Germline V gene lookup returns CDR1 LNHDA and CDR2 SQIVND (reference sequence). CDR3 length equals 13 residues. V was shortened by 5 bases and J by 6 bases, with 13 bases between the two germline ends. CDR3 sequence reads: CASSPIRGHGYTF. The DNA of the CDR3 is TGTGCCAGTAGTCCAATCAGGGGACATGGCTACACCTTC.